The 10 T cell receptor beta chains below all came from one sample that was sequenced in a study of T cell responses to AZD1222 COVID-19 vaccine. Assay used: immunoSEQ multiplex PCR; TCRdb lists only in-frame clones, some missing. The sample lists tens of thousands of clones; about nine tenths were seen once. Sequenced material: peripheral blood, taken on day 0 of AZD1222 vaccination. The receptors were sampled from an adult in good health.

The CDR3 region is CASSATREHTEAFF. As DNA, the CDR3 is TGTGCCAGCAGCGCCACGAGGGAGCACACTGAAGCTTTCTTT. The gene calls are TRBV7-2 and TRBJ1-1; D ambiguous. The germline gives CDR1 SGHTA, CDR2 FQGNSA. This CDR3 has 14 amino acids. The germline V and J ends were trimmed by 5 bases and 3 bases, with 13 bases remaining between them.

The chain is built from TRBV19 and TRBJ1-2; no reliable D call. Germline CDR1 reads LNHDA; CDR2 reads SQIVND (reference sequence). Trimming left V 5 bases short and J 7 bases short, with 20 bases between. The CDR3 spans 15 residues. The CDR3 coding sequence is TGTGCCAGTAGTGGCGACGGATCGGTGGTTGGTGGCTACACCTTC. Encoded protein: CASSGDGSVVGGYTF.

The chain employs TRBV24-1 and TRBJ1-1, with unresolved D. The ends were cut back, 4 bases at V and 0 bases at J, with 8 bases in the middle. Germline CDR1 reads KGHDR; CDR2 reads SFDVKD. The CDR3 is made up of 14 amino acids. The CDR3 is CATSETEVNTEAFF. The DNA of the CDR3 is TGTGCCACCAGTGAGACTGAAGTGAACACTGAAGCTTTCTTT.

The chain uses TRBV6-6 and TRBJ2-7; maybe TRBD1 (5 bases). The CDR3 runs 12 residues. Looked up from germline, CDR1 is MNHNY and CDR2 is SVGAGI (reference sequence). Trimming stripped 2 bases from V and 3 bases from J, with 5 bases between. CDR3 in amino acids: CASSYDSYEQYF. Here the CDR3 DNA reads TGTGCCAGCAGTTACGACAGCTACGAGCAGTACTTC.

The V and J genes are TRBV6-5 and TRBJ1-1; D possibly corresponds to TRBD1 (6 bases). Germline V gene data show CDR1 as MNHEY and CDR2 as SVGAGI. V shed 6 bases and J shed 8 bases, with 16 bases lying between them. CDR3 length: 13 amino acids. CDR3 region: CASRAPGHGEAFF. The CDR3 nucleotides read TGTGCCAGCAGGGCGCCGGGACATGGGGAAGCTTTCTTT.

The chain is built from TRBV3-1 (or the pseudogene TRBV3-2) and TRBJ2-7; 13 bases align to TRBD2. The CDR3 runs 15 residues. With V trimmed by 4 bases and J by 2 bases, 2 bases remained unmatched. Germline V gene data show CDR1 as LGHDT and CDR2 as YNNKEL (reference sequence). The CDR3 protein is CASSLGTSGAYEQYF. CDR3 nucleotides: TGTGCCAGCAGCCTCGGGACTAGCGGGGCCTACGAGCAGTACTTC.

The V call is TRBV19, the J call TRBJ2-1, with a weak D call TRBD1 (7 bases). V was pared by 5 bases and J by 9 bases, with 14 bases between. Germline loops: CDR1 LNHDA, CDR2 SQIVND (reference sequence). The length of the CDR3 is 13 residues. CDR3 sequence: CASSAQGGAEQFF. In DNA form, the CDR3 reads TGTGCCAGTAGTGCCCAGGGGGGCGCTGAGCAGTTCTTC.

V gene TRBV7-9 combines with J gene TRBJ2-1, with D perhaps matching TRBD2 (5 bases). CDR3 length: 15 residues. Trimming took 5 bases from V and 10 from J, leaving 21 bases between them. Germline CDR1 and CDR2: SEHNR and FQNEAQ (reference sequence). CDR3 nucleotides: TGTGCCAGCAGCCCCCCGGCCTCTTGGCCGGGGGAGCAGTTCTTC. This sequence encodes CASSPPASWPGEQFF.

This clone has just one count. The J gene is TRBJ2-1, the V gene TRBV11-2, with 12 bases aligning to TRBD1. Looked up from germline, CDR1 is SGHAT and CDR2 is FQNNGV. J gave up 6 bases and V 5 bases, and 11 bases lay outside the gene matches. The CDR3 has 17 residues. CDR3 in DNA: TGTGCCAGCAGCGCGCTCCGGGACAGGGGGCTTGGCAATGAGCAGTTCTTC. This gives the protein CASSALRDRGLGNEQFF. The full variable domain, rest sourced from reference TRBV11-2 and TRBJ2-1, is EAGVAQSPRYKIIEKRQSVAFWCNPISGHATLYWYQQILGQGPKLLIQFQNNGVVDDSQLPKDRFSAERLKGVDSTLKIQPAKLEDSAVYLCASSALRDRGLGNEQFFGPGTRLTVL.

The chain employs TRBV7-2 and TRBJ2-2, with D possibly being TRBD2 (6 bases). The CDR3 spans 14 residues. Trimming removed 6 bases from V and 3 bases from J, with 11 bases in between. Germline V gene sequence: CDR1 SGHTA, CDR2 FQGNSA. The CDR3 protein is CASRGTGDTGELFF. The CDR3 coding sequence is TGTGCCAGCAGGGGGACGGGGGACACCGGGGAGCTGTTTTTT.